This T cell receptor (beta chain) was sequenced during a study of response to subunit inactivated influenza vaccine (dated by TCRdb to the late 2010s). A note on the overall study: To follow how T cells responded to a trivalent subunit inactivated influenza vaccine, the researchers relied on deep quantitative profiling of the T cell receptor repertoire.

About this clonotype itself: Its antigen remains undetermined. The sample holds no much larger clone one base away, and base qualities are not on file.

The protocol used for the library was RT-PCR. The reads were generated on an Illumina HiSeq 2500. TCRdb ran its own pipeline on the public reads, namely fastp trimming at Q25 and MiXCR clone calling, and kept in-frame beta chains. Entries that share a CDR3 protein sequence are merged under the most common genes and DNA. This sample comprises more than 450,000 distinct CDR3 sequences, 7.6% of them detected only once. The ten largest clones take up about an eighth of the sample. What the study reported, not specific to this receptor: It was suggested by the authors that each seasonal influenza vaccination may recruit only a limited number of new T cells.

This specimen was PBMCs from blood, taken 23 to 25 months after vaccination. This sequence originates from a man aged 50-75 years who received an inactivated influenza vaccine. Donor details come from another sample of the same person, matched by shared clones.

The DNA is TGCGCCAGCAGCCAAGGGCCAGGTCTTAGCTCCTACGAGCAGTACTTC. It encodes CASSQGPGLSSYEQYF. The V and J genes are TRBV4-1 and TRBJ2-7; no D segment can be confidently identified. CDR1 is given as MGHRA and CDR2 as YSYEKL, both from the germline V gene. The cysteine opens and the phenylalanine closes a CDR3 of 16 amino acids. Only the CDR3 DNA is retained, 48 bases long and in frame from the first base. Between the V and J ends, shortened by 1 base and 0 bases respectively, the junction contains 13 bases.